A single T cell receptor (beta chain) is shown here with its context. Its antigen is still unknown. The germline gene is not matched at one end of the junction; a read error may be the cause. As encoded in the germline V gene, CDR1 is MNHNS while CDR2 is SASEGT. Spanning cysteine to phenylalanine, the CDR3 consists of 14 amino acids. Only the CDR3 region is kept as DNA, spanning 42 bases read in frame from base 1. The sample belongs to a study of tumor-infiltrating lymphocytes in primary liver carcinoma (dated by TCRdb to the late 2010s). Notes on the research overall: Of the five patients, three men and two women aged 30 to 69 years, four had hepatocellular carcinoma and one had combined HCC and intrahepatic cholangiocarcinoma. Samples yielded roughly 3.65 to 7.5 million productive TCRbeta reads; read depth did not differ significantly between tissue types. The 25 tumor region samples were profiled with Agilent mRNA microarrays so that TCRbeta repertoire diversity could be related to the local molecular phenotype. The tumors of the five patients were staged as T1-T3 N0M0, with maximum diameters ranging from about 4.2 to 10 cm. A total of some 35 specimens from 5 patients went through TCRbeta repertoire sequencing, namely 25 tumor regions, 5 adjacent noncancerous liver tissues and 5 peripheral blood samples. Technical replicate repertoires showed high reproducibility, with mean shared-clone rates roughly 0.87 and correlation coefficients above 0.95. The study combined TCRbeta repertoire sequencing, expression microarrays and whole-exome sequencing across five regions of each liver tumor, with adjacent normal tissue and blood. The study at large found these results: Only about 8-25% of top clones were present in all five regions of a tumor, suggesting spatial heterogeneity of tumor-infiltrating T cells. Consistent with antigen-driven expansion, pairs of tumor regions showed higher repertoire overlap (mean around 36%) than either tumor-adjacent pairs (around 17%) or tumor-blood pairs (roughly 14%). Only four or five patients were included in the study, and the authors note that the findings should be validated in a larger study. Since the samples were bulk and unsorted, there was no way to compare CD4+ and CD8+ T cell repertoires. Only the TCR beta chain was sequenced, so true repertoire diversity is likely underestimated because unpaired alpha chains were not captured. Compared with blood, tumors had a significantly larger share of the repertoire taken up by the top 250 clones (p = 0.039).

Total RNA and DNA were co-extracted from approximately 20-30 mg of bulk tissue with the AllPrep DNA/RNA mini kit, without cell sorting. A few patients with histopathologically diagnosed primary liver carcinoma underwent surgical resection in China between late 2015 and March 2016. Patients had chronic HBV infection and were treatment-naive at sampling. Five spatially separated regions were sampled from each tumor: the superior, inferior, left-lateral and right-lateral poles, plus the tumor centre. Histological examination found more than 75% viable tumor cells in every tumor sample. Fresh tumor and adjacent tissue pieces were bisected, with one half stored in RNAlater at -80 degrees C and the other half sent for histology. TCRbeta-specific cDNA was reverse-transcribed from about 520 ng total RNA using a constant-region primer and ProtoScript II reverse transcriptase. The TCRbeta libraries were prepared through three rounds of nested multiplex PCR following a slightly modified ARM-PCR procedure. Each of the first two PCR rounds ran for around 10 cycles using multiplex TRBV1-TRBV30 forward primers together with a Cbeta reverse primer. Sample barcodes and Illumina adapters were attached in a final 25-cycle PCR using Deep VentR polymerase. Before sequencing, amplicons between 200 and 500 bp were purified from gel using a QIAquick gel extraction kit. An Illumina HiSeq 2500 was used to sequence the TCRbeta amplicons, generating 250-bp paired-end reads. The authors' pipeline ran thus. Reads were quality-trimmed with Trimmomatic v0.33, and paired reads were merged with FLASH v1.2.11 to recover full CDR3 sequences. V, D and J germline segments were assigned to the rearranged TCRbeta sequences by MiGEC v1.2.1b. Clonotype statistics and Shannon-Wiener diversity indices were computed with VDJtools v1.0.0. Except for diversity analysis, only the 250 most abundant clonotypes of each sample were used in subsequent analyses to reduce sampling bias. TCRdb's own reprocessing of the public reads used fastp at Q25 and MiXCR and kept productive beta chains. Identical CDR3 proteins give one entry, which carries the most common genes and DNA. V and J calls and clone size were set by TCRdb, not the authors. This sample has approximately 100,000 distinct CDR3 sequences in its table, and about 63% of those were observed once. The ten top clones hold 9.5% to 15% of the sample.

The TCR originated in a woman aged 55 to 70 with primary liver carcinoma and hepatitis B virus infection. Sequencing was performed on liver tumor tissue from sampling region 2. Reading the label with the study, this specimen's cell subset or site is: tumor region T2, inferior pole. The chain joins TRBV6-1 to TRBJ2-2; D gene: possibly TRBD2, on 5 matching bases. The CDR3 amino acid sequence is: CVSRKEDRAGELFF. Read as DNA, the sequence is TGTGTCAGCAGGAAGGAGGATCGCGCCGGGGAGCTGTTTTTT.